This T cell receptor (beta chain) derives from a study of response to subunit inactivated influenza vaccine (dated by TCRdb to between 2018 and 2020). Regarding the research as a whole: Deep quantitative profiling of the T cell receptor repertoire was used in the study to follow responses to a trivalent subunit inactivated influenza vaccine.

Note on this clonotype: Its antigen has not been determined. No much larger clonotype is one base removed from it; base qualities were not supplied.

The research as a whole found: According to the authors, only a limited number of new T cells may be recruited by each seasonal influenza vaccination.

To prepare the library, RT-PCR was applied. The run used an Illumina HiSeq 2500. Using fastp at Q25 and MiXCR, TCRdb reprocessed the public reads and kept productive beta chains. Here each entry gathers all rows of one CDR3 protein and keeps the most common genes and DNA. The sample includes roughly 500,000 distinct CDR3 sequences, with around a quarter observed a single time. The ten largest clones take up approximately 3% of the sample. V trim: 1 base; J trim: 7 bases; unmatched bases: 3. Via the germline V gene (reference sequence), CDR1 is DFQATT and CDR2 SNEGSKA. The CDR3 goes from the cysteine to the phenylalanine over 14 residues. CDR3 DNA is the only sequence kept; it has 42 bases, read in frame from the first base. The sample was also linked to a second study, of T cells expressing NK-cell markers. As that second paper reports: TCR beta cDNA libraries were made by 5'RACE template switching that added a universal primer site and unique molecular identifiers. Three sorted T-cell subsets (CD3+CD56+NKG2C+, CD3+CD56+NKG2C- and CD3+CD56-NKG2C+) from 8 or 9 donors had their TCR beta-chain repertoires profiled. Among the eight sequenced donors, only one was HCMV-seronegative, while the other seven were HCMV-seropositive. In several experiments an anti-gammadeltaTCR antibody was added to restrict sorting to alphabetaTCR-expressing T cells. For about 6 donors, the dominant CD3+CD56+NKG2C+ clonotypes were among the top 10 CD8+ clonotypes and accounted for about 1.0-7.0% of CD8+ T cells. Those dominant clonotypes were again the most abundant among CD3+CD56-NKG2C+ cells in a few donors, at about 25-60.1%. Whether the expanded NKG2C-expressing T cell clones were specific for HCMV antigens remained unclear. The eight sequenced donors were randomly selected healthy volunteers, three men and five women. To determine HCMV serostatus, a commercial ELISA kit was used to detect HCMV-specific IgG in serum. Peripheral blood mononuclear cells were isolated from blood by Ficoll density gradient centrifugation. CD4+ and CD8+ T cells were isolated from PBMC by magnetic immunoseparation with Miltenyi isolation kits. Synthesis of cDNA was primed from the TCR beta constant segment and was followed by two consecutive PCR amplification steps. Illumina HiSeq 2000/2500, MiSeq or NextSeq was used to sequence libraries as 2 x 150 bp reads. Reads were demultiplexed and grouped by UMI with MIGEC, and clonotypes were assembled and quantified with MiTCR. To exclude erroneous sequences, any TCR cDNA sequence not supported by at least two reads was discarded. The tcR package was used for downstream repertoire analysis, and clonotypes were matched across fractions by CDR3 nucleotide sequence plus V segment. Antigen specificity was annotated against VDJdb with VDJmatch, allowing one amino acid substitution in CDR3.

Here the sequenced sample was CD4+ T cells sorted from PBMCs, taken roughly 12 days after vaccination. The TCR was taken from a man aged 50 or older who received an inactivated influenza vaccine. Donor details come from another sample of the same person, matched by shared clones. The rearranged chain carries TRBV20-1 and TRBJ2-1; the junction holds 11 bases that match TRBD2. This receptor carries the CDR3 CSARASGGPNEQFF. The nucleotide sequence reads TGCAGTGCTAGAGCTAGCGGGGGGCCGAATGAGCAGTTCTTC.